The subject of this entry is one TCR beta chain. Its target antigen remains unknown. One base away there is no much larger clone; base qualities are not given. Using the deep immunoSEQ assay, TCR CDR3 regions were amplified from genomic DNA by multiplex PCR. Extracted genomic DNA from each cell subset was spread evenly across all wells of several immunoSEQ 96-well plates, with each plate serving as a replicate. For sorted subsets, each replicate PCR was loaded with around 220 ng genomic DNA, equivalent to 30,000 or so T cell genomes. Purified libraries were measured with a Qubit 3.0 fluorometer, size-checked on a Bioanalyzer 2100, and measured again with the KAPA Library Quantification kit. Each immunoSEQ 96-well plate was sequenced on its own single-read 150-cycle Illumina NextSeq 550 flow cell. Turning to the authors' computational methods: Because the immunoSEQ output held only junctional sequences and lacked quality scores, the filtering could not match the filtering applied to full-length reads. Sequences were annotated with PyIR, a Python wrapper for IgBLAST v1.9, and V/J genes and CDR3 were assigned using IMGT germline references. Reads were filtered out if the reads had weak V/J assignments (E-value above 1e-6), no CDR3, stop codons, out-of-frame junctions, or ambiguous translated residues. A V3J clonotype was defined by an identical inferred V gene, J gene, and CDR3 amino acid sequence. To compute the percentage overlap between repertoires, the number of shared unique clonotypes was divided by the size of the smaller repertoire. RTK rarefaction, the Chao1 estimator, and Recon v2.1 estimates of unobserved clonotypes were used to assess repertoire richness. OLGA was used to compute generation probabilities for all TCRbeta clonotypes that the gDNA method yielded from a few donors. TCRdb carries this immuneACCESS record with in-frame sequences only. Its versions omit some clonotypes, under half of them owing to an unresolved V gene in the studies checked, with the rest unexplained. That table furnishes V, J and clone size, whereas the DNA furnished D and trimming. The sample data list about 1 million clones, and about three quarters of these were observed just once. About 1.4% of the sample is held by the ten biggest clonotypes.

This record comes from a study of shared clonotypes between healthy human individuals (dated by TCRdb to 2018 to 2021). Study-level background: Three men and a couple of women, aged 18 to 49 years, made up the cohort. To increase sequencing depth and limit assay-specific biases, TCR repertoire library preparation and sequencing were carried out by different laboratories using diverse techniques. Per donor, three plates each were used for CD4 naive and CD4 memory, two for CD8 naive, and one for CD8 memory. Each donor's leukapheresis produced roughly between roughly 0.94 and 9.5 billion PBMCs. To estimate repertoire size and how much clonotypes are shared between individuals, the study performed deep sequencing of blood TCR repertoires from a few healthy adults.

From its cysteine to its phenylalanine, the CDR3 spans 14 amino acids. Only the CDR3 portion is preserved as DNA: 42 bases, with reading frame beginning at the first base. V sheds 2 bases and J sheds 4 bases, leaving 11 bases between their ends. Sequences MDHEN (CDR1) and SYDVKM (CDR2) are obtained from the germline V gene. Overall study results and their limits: Higher generation probabilities were observed for clonotypes shared by all four sorted-subset donors than for non-shared clonotypes. Sampling was restricted to blood, and TCR repertoires in tissues likely differ from the TCR repertoires found in blood. Larger estimated clonotype richness was generally found for naive subsets than for memory subsets. Even with the large sequencing depth, rarefaction of the sorted-subset datasets indicated that sequencing was incomplete. Across several donors, about 5% of naive CD4, approximately 4% of naive CD8, approximately 2.5% of memory CD4, and under 0.45% of memory CD8 clonotypes were shared. The small number of donors limited the genetic and exposure-history diversity represented. Pairwise subsampling indicated that sequencing depth was expected to affect the degree of clonotype sharing among donors.

The donors were healthy, HIV-negative adults who had no recently reported acute infections or vaccinations. Every donor was a Caucasian adult residing in Nashville, Tennessee, USA. CD4+ T cells were enriched through magnetic negative selection, after which naive cells were positively selected on CD45RA and the remaining negative fraction served as the memory subset. Blood was obtained by leukapheresis, after which PBMCs were separated by Ficoll-Histopaque density gradient centrifugation and cryopreserved in liquid nitrogen vapor phase. Analytical flow cytometry was used to check the purity and quantity of each magnetically sorted T cell population. Genomic DNA was isolated from every sorted fraction and measured by UV absorbance on a Nanodrop 2000c.

Sequencing was carried out using memory CD4+ T cells sorted from blood. This specimen's cell subset or site label, per the study, means: CD45RA-negative fraction. This sequence uses TRBV28 and TRBJ2-5; matching of 5 bases hints at TRBD1 as the D gene. This TCR derives from a man between 18 and 29 years old in good health. The nucleotides read TGTGCCAGCAGTTTACGGCAGGGTCGAGAGACCCAGTACTTC. Translated, it gives CASSLRQGRETQYF.